The entry that follows covers one TCR beta chain sequence. The germline V gene encodes CDR1 LGHNT and CDR2 FRNRAP. V lost 6 bases and J lost 7, with 13 bases in between. This CDR3 spans 13 amino acids. The data belong to a study of cytomegalovirus exposure and HLA in healthy donors. 60 Vbeta and 13 Jbeta primers were used in PCR. Original data processing: An analysis that came later counted 80 million or so unique TCR beta chains, around 12 million shared. Clones were sequenced by immunoSEQ multiplex PCR, and TCRdb holds only the in-frame ones, with some missing. That table furnishes V, J and clone size, whereas the DNA furnished D and trimming. The data contain roughly 120,000 clones, about 81% of them singletons.

Input material: PBMCs. V gene TRBV12-5 combines with J gene TRBJ2-1; D may be TRBD2 (7 bases). The receptor comes from a woman aged 25 to 39 in good health and CMV-seronegative. CDR3 protein: CASGGGPLNEQFF. The CDR3 bases are TGTGCTAGTGGCGGGGGGCCATTAAATGAGCAGTTCTTC.